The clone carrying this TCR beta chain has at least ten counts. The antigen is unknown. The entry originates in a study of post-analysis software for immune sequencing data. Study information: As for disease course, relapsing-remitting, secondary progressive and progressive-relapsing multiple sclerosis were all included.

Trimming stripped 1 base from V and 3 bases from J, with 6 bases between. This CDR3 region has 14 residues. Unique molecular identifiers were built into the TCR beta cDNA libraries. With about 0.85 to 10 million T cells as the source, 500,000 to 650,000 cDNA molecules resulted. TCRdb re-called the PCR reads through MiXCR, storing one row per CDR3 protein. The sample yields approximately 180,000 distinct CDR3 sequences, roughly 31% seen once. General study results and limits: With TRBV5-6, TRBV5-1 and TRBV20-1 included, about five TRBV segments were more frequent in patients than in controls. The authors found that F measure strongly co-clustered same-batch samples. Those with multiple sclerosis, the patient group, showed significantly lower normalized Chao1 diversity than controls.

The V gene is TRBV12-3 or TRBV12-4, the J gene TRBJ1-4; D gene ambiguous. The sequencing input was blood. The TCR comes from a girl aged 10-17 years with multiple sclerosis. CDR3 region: CASSLEVPNEKLFF. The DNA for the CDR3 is TGTGCCAGCAGTTTAGAGGTCCCTAATGAAAAACTGTTTTTT.